This TCR beta chain came from a study of tumor-infiltrating lymphocytes in primary liver carcinoma. The wider study: All patients, whether men or women, fell within 30 to 69 years of age.

Alongside blood RNA obtained from unsorted whole blood, germline DNA was also extracted. Priming with a constant-region primer yielded TCR beta cDNA from about 450 ng total RNA. TCR beta libraries came from three nested multiplex PCR rounds using slightly modified ARM-PCR. Two initial PCR rounds of roughly 10 cycles each paired TRBV1-TRBV30 forward primers with a C-beta reverse primer. TCRdb fed the multiplex PCR reads into MiXCR, producing one record per CDR3 protein. The table has around 170,000 distinct CDR3 sequences, 60% seen once. Germline V lookup: CDR1 MGHRA, CDR2 YSYEKL. After removal of 2 bases from V and 2 bases from J, the junction contained 7 bases not matched to a gene. The CDR3 loop spans 17 amino acids. General observations from the study: Tumor region pairs showed greater overlap than either tumor-adjacent or tumor-blood pairs did. Bulk unsorted sampling precluded comparing CD4+ and CD8+ repertoires.

This clonotype was observed a few times. Its target is not known. The sequenced sample consisted of peripheral blood. The gene calls are TRBV4-1 and TRBJ2-1; 9 nucleotides align to TRBD2. The source is a man aged 35 to 55 with primary liver carcinoma and hepatitis B virus infection. The CDR3 nucleotides read TGCGCCAGCAGCCAAAAAGCGCTAGCGGGAACCTACAATGAGCAGTTCTTC. It specifies CASSQKALAGTYNEQFF.